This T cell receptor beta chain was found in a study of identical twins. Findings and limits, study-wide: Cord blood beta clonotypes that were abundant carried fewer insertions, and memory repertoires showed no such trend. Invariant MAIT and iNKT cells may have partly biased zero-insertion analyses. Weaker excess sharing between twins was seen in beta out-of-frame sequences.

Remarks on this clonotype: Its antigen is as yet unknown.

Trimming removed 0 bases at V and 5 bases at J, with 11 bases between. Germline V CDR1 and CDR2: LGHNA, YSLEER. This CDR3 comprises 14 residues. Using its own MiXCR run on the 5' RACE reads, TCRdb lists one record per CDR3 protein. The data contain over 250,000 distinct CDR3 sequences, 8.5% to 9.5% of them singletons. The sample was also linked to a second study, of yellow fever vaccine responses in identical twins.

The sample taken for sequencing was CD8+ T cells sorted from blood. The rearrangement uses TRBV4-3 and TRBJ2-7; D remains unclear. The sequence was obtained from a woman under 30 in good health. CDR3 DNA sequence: TGCGCCAGCAGCCAAGACCGAGAGACAAACGAGCAGTACTTC. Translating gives CASSQDRETNEQYF.